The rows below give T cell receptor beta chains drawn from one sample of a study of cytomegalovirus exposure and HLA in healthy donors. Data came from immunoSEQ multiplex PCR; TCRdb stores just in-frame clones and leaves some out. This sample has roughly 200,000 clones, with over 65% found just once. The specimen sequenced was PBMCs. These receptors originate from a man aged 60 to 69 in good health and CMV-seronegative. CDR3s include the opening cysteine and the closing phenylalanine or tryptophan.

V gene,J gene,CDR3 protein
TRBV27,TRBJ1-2,CASSFAVRGVRYGYTF
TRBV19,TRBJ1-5,CASSITGGNQPQHF
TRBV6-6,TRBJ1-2,CASSYGGSGDGGYTF
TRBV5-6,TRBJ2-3,CASSLVGLAGVRDTQYF
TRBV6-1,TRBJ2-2,CASSSTGYTGELFF
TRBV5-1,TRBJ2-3,CASSGTRAYTDTQYF
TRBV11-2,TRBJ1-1,CASSLAGEEAFF
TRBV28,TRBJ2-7,CASSRVPSSYEQYF
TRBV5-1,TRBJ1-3,CASSLGTGVGNTIYF
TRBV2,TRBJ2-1,CASTTDRRAYNEQFF
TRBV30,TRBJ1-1,CAWATGKDTEAFF
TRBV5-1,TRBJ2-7,CASSLTSEGSRLHF
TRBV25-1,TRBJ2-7,CASRVSAYEQYF
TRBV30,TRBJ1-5,CAWEGTGAGSNQPQNF
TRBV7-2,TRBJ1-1,CASRVNRVLYTEAFF
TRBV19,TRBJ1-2,CASKATRDINYGYTF
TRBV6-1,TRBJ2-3,CASSERRTGTDTQYF
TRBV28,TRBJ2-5,CASSLDRLETQYF
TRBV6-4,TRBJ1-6,CASSAGRVGDSPLHF
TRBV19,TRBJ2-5,CASSIEGTTGTQYF
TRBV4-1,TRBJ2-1,CASSLPGAREQFF
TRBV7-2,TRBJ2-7,CASSPQIGGPSYEQYF
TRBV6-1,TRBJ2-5,CASRDSERGQETQYF
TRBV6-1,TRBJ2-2,CASGLQGNTGELFF
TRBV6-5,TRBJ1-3,CASTQRGRNTIYF
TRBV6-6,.,CASRGGVAGGTYEQYF
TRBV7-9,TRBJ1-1,CASSLQGTDTEAFF
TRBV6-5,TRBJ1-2,CASSSSGGQGYGYTF
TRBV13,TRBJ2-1,CASSKTSGGARGEQFF
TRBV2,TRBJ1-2,CASSEAMATIGGYTF
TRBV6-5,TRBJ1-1,CASSGSLTGGEAFF
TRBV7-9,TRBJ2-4,CASSFGDRVDIQYF
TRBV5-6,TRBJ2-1,CASRPWAFGDNEQFF
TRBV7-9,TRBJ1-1,CSSSFGGTGGMNTEAFF
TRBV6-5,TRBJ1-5,CASKMALYSNQPQHF
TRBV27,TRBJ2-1,CASSSRTSGIYNEQFF
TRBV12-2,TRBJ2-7,CASRPTDPYEQYF
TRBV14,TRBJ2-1,CASSQGLAGRYNEQFF
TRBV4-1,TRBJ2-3,CASSLSGLAGTDTQYF
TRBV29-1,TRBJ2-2,CSVGEEDRGQSGELFF
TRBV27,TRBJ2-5,CASSPAGNRVQETQYF
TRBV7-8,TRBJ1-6,CASTLARGDRYNSPLNF
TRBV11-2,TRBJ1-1,CASSLVATGETEAFF
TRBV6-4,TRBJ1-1,CASSPRDTGNTEAFF
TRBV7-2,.,CASSFSGSVFHEQYF
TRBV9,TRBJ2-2,CASSVGTSGNTGELFF